The 32 T cell receptor beta chains listed next were all sequenced from one sample in a study of blood T cell repertoires in COVID-19. Sequenced by immunoSEQ multiplex PCR; TCRdb stores in-frame clones only, minus some. The sample holds roughly 95,000 clones, about nine tenths seen once. What was sequenced was peripheral blood. The receptors originated from a woman between 50 and 59 years old in a cohort sampled during active COVID-19.

This sequence joins TRBV7-9 and TRBJ2-2, with TRBD1 as a possible D gene (6 bases). This CDR3 contains 15 residues. Germline V gene lookup returns CDR1 SEHNR and CDR2 FQNEAQ (reference sequence). Trimming took off 5 bases at V and 1 base at J, with 11 bases between the two ends. CDR3 sequence: CASSPQGLNTGELFF. DNA for the CDR3: TGTGCCAGCAGCCCCCAGGGGTTGAACACCGGGGAGCTGTTTTTT.

CDR3 region: CASSLAEAGDYEQYF. CDR3 in DNA: TGCGCCAGCAGCTTGGCCGAAGCGGGGGACTACGAGCAGTACTTC. The rearrangement joins TRBV5-1 to TRBJ2-7; TRBD2 matches at 8 bases. The CDR3 sequence is 15 residues long. The germline V gene encodes CDR1 SGHRS and CDR2 YFSETQ. V lost 0 bases to trimming and J lost 3 bases; unmatched junction nucleotides: 5.

A single count supports this clone. The CDR3 reads CASSFIRIGQPQHF. CDR3 nucleotides: TGTGCCAGCAGTTTTATCAGGATTGGGCAGCCCCAGCATTTT. The chain uses TRBV28 and TRBJ1-5; D gene uncertain. Trimming cost V 3 bases and J 7 bases, with 13 bases left between them. Germline-derived CDR1 and CDR2 are MDHEN and SYDVKM. The CDR3 covers 14 residues.

This clone is a singleton in its sample. The chain has TRBV10-2 and TRBJ2-2; a possible D gene is TRBD2 (5 bases). The CDR3 loop spans 14 amino acids. Trimming took off 6 bases at V and 1 base at J, with 9 bases between the two ends. Germline CDR1 reads WSHSY; CDR2 reads SAAADI. CDR3 amino acids: CASRTAGNTGELFF. The CDR3 nucleotides are TGCGCCAGCAGGACGGCGGGGAACACCGGGGAGCTGTTTTTT.

The chain couples TRBV6-1 to TRBJ2-7, with 8 bases aligning to TRBD2. This CDR3 has 16 residues. The germline V gene has CDR1 MNHNS and CDR2 SASEGT. V was clipped by 3 bases and J by 2 bases; unmatched bases: 9. In DNA, the CDR3 is TGTGCCAGCAGTGACATCCCTGCGGGAGGAACCTACGAGCAGTACTTC. Its protein is CASSDIPAGGTYEQYF.

The V and J genes are TRBV10-3 and TRBJ2-7; D is uncertain. Germline V gives CDR1 ENHRY, CDR2 SYGVKD. CDR3 length: 14 amino acids. The V end was cut by 10 bases, the J end by 3 bases, with 19 bases between. The CDR3 bases are TGTGCCACCACCCAAACACAATCACGCTACGAGCAGTACTTC. Translated, it gives CATTQTQSRYEQYF.

The chain uses TRBV19 and TRBJ1-5; 9 nucleotides align to TRBD1. The CDR3 is 22 residues long. CDR1 LNHDA and CDR2 SQIVND come from the germline V gene (reference sequence). V lost 4 bases, J lost 0 bases, and 22 bases stayed unmatched. In nucleotides, the CDR3 is TGTGCCAGTAGTAACAGCGCCTCCCGAGGGACAGGGTCGGTTTATAGCAATCAGCCCCAGCATTTT. It codes for CASSNSASRGTGSVYSNQPQHF.

The rearrangement joins TRBV7-9 to TRBJ2-5, with TRBD1 identical over 7 bases. The V gene end was trimmed by 5 bases and the J gene end by 2 bases; junction bases not matched to a gene: 5. From germline, CDR1 is SEHNR and CDR2 FQNEAQ (reference sequence). The CDR3 has 14 residues. CDR3 sequence (DNA): TGTGCCAGCAGCCCGGGACAGCGACAAGAGACCCAGTACTTC. This translates into CASSPGQRQETQYF. The entire variable domain, with the rest obtained from reference TRBV7-9 and TRBJ2-5, is as follows: DTGVSQNPRHKITKRGQNVTFRCDPISEHNRLYWYRQTLGQGPEFLTYFQNEAQLEKSRLLSDRFSAERPKGSFSTLEIQRTEQGDSAMYLCASSPGQRQETQYFGPGTRLLVL.

The chain couples TRBV9 to TRBJ1-2, with 7 positions matching TRBD1. From germline, CDR1 is SGDLS and CDR2 YYNGEE. There are 12 residues in the CDR3. Germline trimming cut 0 bases from V and 8 bases from J; bases unmatched to any gene: 1. CDR3 sequence reads: CASSVVGGGYTF. The DNA for the CDR3 is TGTGCCAGCAGCGTAGTAGGGGGCGGCTACACCTTC.

The gene calls are TRBV28 and TRBJ2-7; D might be TRBD2 (6 bases). The V end lost 7 bases, the J end lost 4 bases, and 8 bases lay between the germline ends. This CDR3 region has 11 residues. Looked up from germline, CDR1 is MDHEN and CDR2 is SYDVKM. CDR3: CASTREYEQYF. The CDR3, as DNA: TGTGCCAGCACCCGGGAGTACGAGCAGTACTTC.

The genes are TRBV20-1 and TRBJ2-1, with D possibly TRBD2 on 6 matching bases. The CDR3 spans 14 residues. The germline V gene has CDR1 DFQATT and CDR2 SNEGSKA (reference sequence). Trimming took 3 bases from V and 3 from J, leaving 12 bases between them. The CDR3 region is CSASSGYDYNEQFF. The CDR3 DNA follows: TGCAGTGCTAGTAGCGGCTACGACTACAATGAGCAGTTCTTC.

V is TRBV27 and J is TRBJ1-6, with 7 bases aligning to TRBD1. Germline lookup yields CDR1 MNHEY and CDR2 SMNVEV (reference sequence). V lost 6 bases to trimming and J lost 8 bases; unmatched junction nucleotides: 7. The CDR3 has 14 amino acids. In nucleotides, the CDR3 is TGTGCCAGCAGACCCGGGACAGAACATTCACCCCTCCACTTT. This sequence encodes CASRPGTEHSPLHF.

J is TRBJ2-7 and V is TRBV29-1; 12 bases are shared with TRBD2. Germline loops: CDR1 SQVTM, CDR2 ANQGSEA. This CDR3 is 15 amino acids long. J was trimmed by 3 bases and V by 4 bases; bases with no gene match: 7. DNA for the CDR3: TGCAGCGTTGTCCTCTCTAGCGGGAGGGACTACGAGCAGTACTTC. This encodes CSVVLSSGRDYEQYF.

DNA for the CDR3: TGTGCCAGCAGATCGACAGGGGGTTATGGCTACACCTTC. This translates into CASRSTGGYGYTF. J is TRBJ1-2 and V is TRBV11-2; 9 bases map to TRBD1. The V and J ends lost 6 bases and 5 bases, in that order; junction bases with no gene match: 4. Germline lookup yields CDR1 SGHAT and CDR2 FQNNGV. The CDR3 is 13 amino acids.

The chain couples TRBV6-5 to TRBJ1-5; D unresolved. There are 15 residues in the CDR3. CDR1 is MNHEY, CDR2 SVGAGI, per germline. Trimming took 6 bases from V and 0 from J, leaving 12 bases between them. This CDR3 is CASSQREDSNQPQHF. Written as DNA, the CDR3 is TGTGCCAGCAGCCAAAGAGAAGATAGCAATCAGCCCCAGCATTTT.

The chain is built from TRBV30 and TRBJ2-7; possible D gene TRBD1, 6 bases. Germline-derived CDR1 and CDR2 are GTSNPN and SVGIG (reference sequence). V was trimmed by 1 base and J by 12 bases, leaving 16 bases between them. The CDR3 has 12 residues. The CDR3 protein is CAWSGTEKGPYF. The CDR3 DNA reads as TGTGCCTGGAGTGGGACAGAAAAGGGGCCGTACTTC.

V is TRBV6-5 and J is TRBJ2-7, with 14 bases lining up with TRBD2. The germline CDR1 and CDR2 sequences are MNHEY and SVGAGI. This CDR3 is built from 15 residues. V gave up 6 bases and J gave up 4 bases; unmatched junction bases: 5. CDR3 nucleotide sequence: TGTGCCAGCAGACATGGACTAGCGGGAGGTTACGAGCAGTACTTC. Amino acid sequence: CASRHGLAGGYEQYF.

This clone was detected only once. V is TRBV5-1 and J is TRBJ2-3, with TRBD2 matching over 14 bases. Germline CDR1 is SGHRS and CDR2 is YFSETQ. The CDR3 runs 19 residues. Losses at the gene ends were 0 bases for V and 2 bases for J; bases not matched to a gene: 8. The CDR3: CASSLGLAGGPRATDTQYF. The CDR3 region has the DNA TGCGCCAGCAGCTTGGGACTAGCGGGGGGGCCCCGGGCCACAGATACGCAGTATTTT.

The rearrangement joins TRBV18 to TRBJ2-7, with 10 bases that match TRBD1. The CDR3 spans 15 residues. CDR1 is KGHSH, CDR2 LQKENI, per germline. Trimming removed 0 bases from V and 7 bases from J; junction bases left unmatched: 6. CDR3 coding DNA: TGTGCCAGCTCACCACCCGGGACAGGGGTGGAAGAGCAGTACTTC. Its protein is CASSPPGTGVEEQYF.

The chain combines TRBV27 with TRBJ1-5; D perhaps matches TRBD1 (6 bases). The CDR3 covers 16 residues. CDR1 and CDR2 (germline): MNHEY, SMNVEV (reference sequence). V lost 8 bases and J lost 0, with 17 bases in between. Here the CDR3 DNA reads TGTGCCAGCTGGCGGAGGACAGCCTATAGCAATCAGCCCCAGCATTTT. This gives the protein CASWRRTAYSNQPQHF.

The rearrangement links TRBV9 to TRBJ2-5; the D is unclear. The CDR3 is 13 residues long. Trimming stripped 2 bases from V and 4 bases from J, with 9 bases between. The V gene's germline CDR1 is SGDLS and CDR2 YYNGEE. The CDR3 DNA is TGTGCCAGCAGCGTGTCCCAGGCAGAGACCCAGTACTTC. Translated, it gives CASSVSQAETQYF.

This chain links TRBV10-3 with TRBJ2-3; a possible D gene is TRBD2 (5 bases). The CDR3 spans 12 residues. V was clipped by 10 bases and J by 0 bases, with 8 bases between them. CDR1 ENHRY and CDR2 SYGVKD come from the germline V gene. In nucleotides, the CDR3 is TGTGCCACTACGGGGAGCACAGATACGCAGTATTTT. Protein: CATTGSTDTQYF.

The chain links TRBV2 to TRBJ1-5; 8 bases map to TRBD1. Germline assignment: CDR1 SNHLY and CDR2 FYNNEI. Trimming removed 5 bases from V and 4 bases from J; junction bases left unmatched: 4. CDR3 size: 14 residues. The CDR3 nucleotides are TGTGCCAGCAGTCCAAGGACAGGGAATCAGCCCCAGCATTTT. It translates to CASSPRTGNQPQHF.

This clone has a single count. This chain joins TRBV3-1 (or the pseudogene TRBV3-2) and TRBJ1-5, with D perhaps matching TRBD1 (6 bases). Trimming pared 6 bases from V and 4 bases from J, leaving 13 bases between. The germline V gene has CDR1 LGHDT and CDR2 YNNKEL (reference sequence). The CDR3 extends over 14 amino acids. The chain's CDR3 is CASRNSQGNQPQHF. Here the CDR3 DNA reads TGTGCCAGCAGAAACTCTCAGGGGAATCAGCCCCAGCATTTT.

The genes are TRBV4-1 and TRBJ2-7; 9 positions match TRBD1. Germline V CDR1 and CDR2: MGHRA, YSYEKL. This CDR3 contains 17 residues. J gave up 4 bases and V 4 bases, and 14 bases lay outside the gene matches. The CDR3 coding sequence is TGCGCCAGCAGCCCTACCCTACAGGGGGCTATCGGGTACGAGCAGTACTTC. Protein: CASSPTLQGAIGYEQYF.

CDR3 coding DNA: TGTGCCAGTAAAGGGACAGGGGGAGTTCTCGCCGGGGAGCTGTTTTTT. This encodes CASKGTGGVLAGELFF. This sequence joins TRBV19 and TRBJ2-2; 11 nucleotides align to TRBD1. Looked up from germline, CDR1 is LNHDA and CDR2 is SQIVND (reference sequence). V was clipped by 7 bases and J by 6 bases; unmatched bases: 10. The CDR3 loop spans 16 amino acids. Together with reference TRBV19 and TRBJ2-2, the CDR3 gives the full variable domain: DGGITQSPKYLFRKEGQNVTLSCEQNLNHDAMYWYRQDPGQGLRLIYYSQIVNDFQKGDIAEGYSVSREKKESFPLTVTSAQKNPTAFYLCASKGTGGVLAGELFFGEGSRLTVL.

The chain recombines TRBV29-1 with TRBJ2-1, with TRBD1 matching 9 bases. The CDR3 runs to 13 residues. Germline trimming cut 3 bases from V and 7 bases from J; bases unmatched to any gene: 4. The germline CDR1 and CDR2 sequences are SQVTM and ANQGSEA. CDR3 DNA: TGCAGCGTTGAGAAACAGGGGGCGAATGAGCAGTTCTTC. Protein sequence: CSVEKQGANEQFF.

J is TRBJ2-7 and V is TRBV10-3, with D perhaps TRBD1 (6 bases). The CDR3 consists of 18 residues. CDR1 is ENHRY, CDR2 SYGVKD, per germline. CDR3 residues: CGAKGGAPRSANSYEQYF. For the CDR3, the DNA is TGTGGCGCTAAAGGGGGTGCCCCGAGGTCAGCGAATTCCTACGAGCAGTACTTC.

This clone was seen just once. The chain employs TRBV29-1 and TRBJ2-5, with 10 nucleotides matching TRBD1. Looked up from germline, CDR1 is SQVTM and CDR2 is ANQGSEA. This CDR3 is 13 amino acids long. The J segment lost 4 bases and the V segment lost 8 bases, leaving 7 bases of the junction unmatched. CDR3 loop: CSILGDRGETQYF. The CDR3 DNA reads TGCAGCATTCTCGGGGACAGGGGAGAGACCCAGTACTTC.

This chain joins TRBV7-9 and TRBJ1-2, with 7 bases fitting TRBD1. CDR1 SEHNR and CDR2 FQNEAQ come from the germline V gene (reference sequence). Trimming cost V 10 bases and J 4 bases; bases outside gene matches: 6. This CDR3 is 12 amino acids long. CDR3 loop: CATPGQSYGYTF. DNA for the CDR3: TGTGCCACCCCGGGACAGAGCTATGGCTACACCTTC.

The rearrangement uses TRBV29-1 and TRBJ1-1; D may be TRBD1 (5 bases). V was clipped by 6 bases and J by 4 bases, with 15 bases between them. Germline assignment: CDR1 SQVTM and CDR2 ANQGSEA. The CDR3 has 13 residues. CDR3 bases: TGCAGCGTCGGTTCAGGGCGGGGCACTGAAGCTTTCTTT. This translates into CSVGSGRGTEAFF. Combining the CDR3 with reference TRBV29-1 and TRBJ1-1 gives the whole variable domain SAVISQKPSRDICQRGTSLTIQCQVDSQVTMMFWYRQQPGQSLTLIATANQGSEATYESGFVIDKFPISRPNLTFSTLTVSNMSPEDSSIYLCSVGSGRGTEAFFGQGTRLTVV.

The rearrangement joins TRBV3-1 (or the pseudogene TRBV3-2) to TRBJ2-1; 7 bases map to TRBD2. Germline CDR1 LGHDT, CDR2 YNNKEL (reference sequence). The V gene end was trimmed by 5 bases and the J gene end by 9 bases; junction bases not matched to a gene: 7. The CDR3 loop spans 13 amino acids. CDR3 DNA sequence: TGTGCCAGCAGCTACGGCGGCGGGGGTGAGCAGTTCTTC. Encoded protein: CASSYGGGGEQFF.